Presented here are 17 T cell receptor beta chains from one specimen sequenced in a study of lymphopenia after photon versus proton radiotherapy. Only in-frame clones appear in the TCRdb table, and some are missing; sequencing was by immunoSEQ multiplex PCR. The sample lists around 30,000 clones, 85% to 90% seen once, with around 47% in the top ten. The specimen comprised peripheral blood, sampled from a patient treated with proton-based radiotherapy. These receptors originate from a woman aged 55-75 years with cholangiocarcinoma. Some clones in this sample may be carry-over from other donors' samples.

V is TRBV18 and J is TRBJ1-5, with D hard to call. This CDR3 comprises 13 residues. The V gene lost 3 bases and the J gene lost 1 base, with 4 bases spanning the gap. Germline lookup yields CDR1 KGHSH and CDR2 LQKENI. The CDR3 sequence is CASSPRSNQPQHF. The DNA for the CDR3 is TGTGCCAGCTCACCGCGAAGCAATCAGCCCCAGCATTTT.

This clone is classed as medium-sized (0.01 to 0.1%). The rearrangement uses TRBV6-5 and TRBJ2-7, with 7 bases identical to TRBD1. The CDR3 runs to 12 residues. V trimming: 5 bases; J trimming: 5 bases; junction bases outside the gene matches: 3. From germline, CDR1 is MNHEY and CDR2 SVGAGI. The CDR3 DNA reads TGTGCCAGCAGTAGAGACAGGGACGAGCAGTACTTC. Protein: CASSRDRDEQYF.

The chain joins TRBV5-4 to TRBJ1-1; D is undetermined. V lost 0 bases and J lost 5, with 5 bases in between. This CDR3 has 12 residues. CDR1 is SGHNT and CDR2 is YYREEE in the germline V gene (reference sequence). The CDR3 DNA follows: TGTGCCAGCAGCTTGGCCCGGACTGAAGCTTTCTTT. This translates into CASSLARTEAFF.

CDR3 loop: CASNQAGAAYNEQFF. CDR3 in DNA: TGTGCCAGCAACCAAGCGGGGGCCGCCTACAATGAGCAGTTCTTC. V and J are TRBV27 and TRBJ2-1; 8 bases agree with TRBD2. J gave up 2 bases and V 7 bases, and 7 bases lay outside the gene matches. The CDR3 has 15 residues. Germline V gene sequence: CDR1 MNHEY, CDR2 SMNVEV (reference sequence).

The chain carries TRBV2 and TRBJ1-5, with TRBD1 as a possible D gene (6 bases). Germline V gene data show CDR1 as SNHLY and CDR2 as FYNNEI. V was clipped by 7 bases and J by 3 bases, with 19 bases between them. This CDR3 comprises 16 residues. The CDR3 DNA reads TGTGCCAGCACGGCTCGGGGGCTCCTTATCAATCAGCCCCAGCATTTT. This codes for CASTARGLLINQPQHF.

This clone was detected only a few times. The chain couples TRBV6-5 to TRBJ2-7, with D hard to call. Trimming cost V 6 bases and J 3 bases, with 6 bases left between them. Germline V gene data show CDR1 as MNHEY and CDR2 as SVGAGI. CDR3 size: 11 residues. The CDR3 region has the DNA TGTGCCAGCAGCCAAAACTACGAGCAGTACTTC. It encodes CASSQNYEQYF.

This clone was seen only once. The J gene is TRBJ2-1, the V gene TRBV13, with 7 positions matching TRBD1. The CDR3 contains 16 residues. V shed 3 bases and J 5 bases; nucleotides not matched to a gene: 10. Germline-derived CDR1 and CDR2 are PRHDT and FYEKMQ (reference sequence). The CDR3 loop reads CASSFSRGRVDNEQFF. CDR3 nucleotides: TGTGCCAGCAGCTTCTCGAGGGGGCGGGTGGACAATGAGCAGTTCTTC.

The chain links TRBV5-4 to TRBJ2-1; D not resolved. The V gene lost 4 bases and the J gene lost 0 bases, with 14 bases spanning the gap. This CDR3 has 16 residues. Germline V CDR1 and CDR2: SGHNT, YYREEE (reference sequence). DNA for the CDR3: TGTGCCAGCAGCACCGTCAGGTTGGGCTCCTACAATGAGCAGTTCTTC. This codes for CASSTVRLGSYNEQFF.

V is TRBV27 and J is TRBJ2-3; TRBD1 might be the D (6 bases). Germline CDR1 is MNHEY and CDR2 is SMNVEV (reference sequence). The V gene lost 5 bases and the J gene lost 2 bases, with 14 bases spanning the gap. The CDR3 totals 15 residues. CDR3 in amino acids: CASSLDRRYTDTQYF. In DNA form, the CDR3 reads TGTGCCAGCAGTCTCGACAGGAGATACACAGATACGCAGTATTTT.

CDR3 loop: CASRSVGRSAGELFF. CDR3 DNA sequence: TGTGCCAGCAGAAGTGTCGGGAGATCGGCCGGGGAGCTGTTTTTT. V and J are TRBV6-6 and TRBJ2-2; D may be TRBD2 (6 bases). Germline-derived CDR1 and CDR2 are MNHNY and SVGAGI (reference sequence). Trimming stripped 6 bases from V and 6 bases from J, with 17 bases between. The CDR3 is 15 residues long.

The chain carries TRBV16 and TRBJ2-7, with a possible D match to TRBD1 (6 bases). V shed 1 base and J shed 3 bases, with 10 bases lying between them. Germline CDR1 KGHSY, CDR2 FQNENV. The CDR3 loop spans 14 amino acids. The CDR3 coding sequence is TGTGCCAGCAGCCAATTAAAAGGGGGCTACGAGCAGTACTTC. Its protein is CASSQLKGGYEQYF.

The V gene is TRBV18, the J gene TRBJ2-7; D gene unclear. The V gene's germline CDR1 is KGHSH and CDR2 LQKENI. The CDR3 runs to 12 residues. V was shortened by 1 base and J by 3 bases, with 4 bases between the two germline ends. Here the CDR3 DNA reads TGTGCCAGCTCACCACGGCACTACGAGCAGTACTTC. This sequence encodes CASSPRHYEQYF.

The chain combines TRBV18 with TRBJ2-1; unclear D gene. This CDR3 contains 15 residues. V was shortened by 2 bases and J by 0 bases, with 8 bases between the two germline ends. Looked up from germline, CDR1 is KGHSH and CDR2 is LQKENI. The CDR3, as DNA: TGTGCCAGCTCACCAGGGTCTAGCTCCTACAATGAGCAGTTCTTC. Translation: CASSPGSSSYNEQFF. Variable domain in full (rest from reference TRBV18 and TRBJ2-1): NAGVMQNPRHLVRRRGQEARLRCSPMKGHSHVYWYRQLPEEGLKFMVYLQKENIIDESGMPKERFSAEFPKEGPSILRIQQVVRGDSAAYFCASSPGSSSYNEQFFGPGTRLTVL.

The CDR3 loop is CAITGNTEAFF. CDR3 bases: TGTGCCATCACAGGAAACACTGAAGCTTTCTTT. The V call is TRBV2, the J call TRBJ1-1, with D possibly TRBD1 on 5 matching bases. This CDR3 is 11 amino acids long. The V gene lost 10 bases and the J gene lost 2 bases, with 8 bases spanning the gap. The germline gives CDR1 SNHLY, CDR2 FYNNEI.

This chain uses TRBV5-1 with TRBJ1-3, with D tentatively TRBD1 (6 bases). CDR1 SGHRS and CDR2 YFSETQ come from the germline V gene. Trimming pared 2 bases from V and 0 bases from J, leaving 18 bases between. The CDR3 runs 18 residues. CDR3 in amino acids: CASSFGQNYRGSGNTIYF. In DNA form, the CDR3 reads TGCGCCAGCAGCTTTGGACAGAATTACCGAGGCTCTGGAAACACCATATATTTT.

For the CDR3, the DNA is TGTGCCAGCAAGGACAGGGTAGATCAGCCCCAGCATTTT. Protein: CASKDRVDQPQHF. This rearrangement joins TRBV2 to TRBJ1-5; the match to TRBD1 covers 8 bases. The CDR3 contains 13 residues. Trimming cost V 7 bases and J 5 bases; bases outside gene matches: 4. Germline loops: CDR1 SNHLY, CDR2 FYNNEI.

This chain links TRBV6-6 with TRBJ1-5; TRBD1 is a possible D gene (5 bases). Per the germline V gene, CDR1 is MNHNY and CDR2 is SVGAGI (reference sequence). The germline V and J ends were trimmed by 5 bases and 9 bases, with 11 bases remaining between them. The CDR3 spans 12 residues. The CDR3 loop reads CASSPIDRPQHF. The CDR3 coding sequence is TGTGCCAGCAGTCCAATTGACAGGCCCCAGCATTTT.